These 2 T cell receptor beta chains were all obtained from the same sample, sequenced in a study of blood T cell repertoires in COVID-19. The method was immunoSEQ multiplex PCR; TCRdb's version includes in-frame clones alone and lacks a portion of them. This sample has about 110,000 clones, with 88% found just once. Sequencing was performed on peripheral blood. These receptors were collected from a woman in her forties or fifties with acute or convalescent COVID-19.

V usage is TRBV20-1 and J usage is TRBJ2-3; D is uncertain. CDR1 and CDR2 (germline): DFQATT, SNEGSKA (reference sequence). CDR3 size: 11 residues. The ends were cut back, 5 bases at V and 4 bases at J, with 7 bases in the middle. The CDR3 sequence is CSAHKSDTQYF. The CDR3 bases are TGCAGTGCTCACAAGTCAGATACGCAGTATTTT.

The rearrangement joins TRBV24-1 to TRBJ2-5; TRBD1 matches 8 bases. The germline gives CDR1 KGHDR, CDR2 SFDVKD. This CDR3 is 15 amino acids long. V lost 3 bases, J lost 7 bases, and 9 bases stayed unmatched. CDR3 residues: CATSDPRQGSGTQYF. CDR3 coding DNA: TGTGCCACCAGTGATCCCCGACAGGGGTCAGGGACCCAGTACTTC.